This TCR beta chain was observed in a study of blood T cell repertoires in COVID-19. Using immunoSEQ multiplex PCR, the repertoire was profiled, and TCRdb retains in-frame clones only, with some absent. The sample records about 160,000 clones, approximately 83% being singletons. Trimming stripped 5 bases from V and 0 bases from J, with 11 bases between. CDR3 length equals 15 residues. CDR1 PRHDT and CDR2 FYEKMQ come from the germline V gene (reference sequence). The chain has TRBV13 and TRBJ1-3; D not resolved. Sequencing was performed on peripheral blood. This clonotype was obtained from an elderly woman with active or convalescent COVID-19. The CDR3 coding sequence is TGTGCCAGCAGCCCCGATAGAGCCTCTGGAAACACCATATATTTT. Its translation: CASSPDRASGNTIYF.